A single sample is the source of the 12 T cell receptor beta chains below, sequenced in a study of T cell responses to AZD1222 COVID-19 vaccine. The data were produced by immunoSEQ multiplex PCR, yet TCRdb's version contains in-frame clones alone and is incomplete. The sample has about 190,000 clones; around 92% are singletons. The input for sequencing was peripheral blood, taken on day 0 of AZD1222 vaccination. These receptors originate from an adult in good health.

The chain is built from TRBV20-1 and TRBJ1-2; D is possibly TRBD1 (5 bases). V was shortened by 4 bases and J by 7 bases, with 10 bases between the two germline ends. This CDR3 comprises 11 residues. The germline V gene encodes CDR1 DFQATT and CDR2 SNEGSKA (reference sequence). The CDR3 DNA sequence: TGCAGTGCTACAGGGATCGGTGGCTACACCTTC. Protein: CSATGIGGYTF.

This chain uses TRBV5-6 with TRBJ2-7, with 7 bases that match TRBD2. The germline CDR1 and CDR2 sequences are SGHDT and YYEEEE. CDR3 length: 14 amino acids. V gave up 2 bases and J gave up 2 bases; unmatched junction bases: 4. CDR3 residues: CASSFELATYEQYF. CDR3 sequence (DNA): TGTGCCAGCAGCTTTGAACTAGCGACCTACGAGCAGTACTTC. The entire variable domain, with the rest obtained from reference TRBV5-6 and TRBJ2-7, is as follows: DAGVTQSPTHLIKTRGQQVTLRCSPKSGHDTVSWYQQALGQGPQFIFQYYEEEERQRGNFPDRFSGHQFPNYSSELNVNALLLGDSALYLCASSFELATYEQYFGPGTRLTVT.

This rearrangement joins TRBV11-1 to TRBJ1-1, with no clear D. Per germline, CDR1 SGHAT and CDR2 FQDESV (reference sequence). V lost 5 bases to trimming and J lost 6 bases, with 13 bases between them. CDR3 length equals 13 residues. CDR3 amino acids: CASSPSPPAEAFF. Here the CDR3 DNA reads TGTGCCAGCAGCCCTAGTCCCCCCGCTGAAGCTTTCTTT.

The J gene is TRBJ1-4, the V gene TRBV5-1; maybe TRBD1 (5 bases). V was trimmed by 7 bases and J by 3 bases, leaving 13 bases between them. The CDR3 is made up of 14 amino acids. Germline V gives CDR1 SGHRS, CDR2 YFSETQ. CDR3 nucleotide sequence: TGCGCCAGCGGTACCGGGACTGCTAATGAAAAACTGTTTTTT. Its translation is CASGTGTANEKLFF.

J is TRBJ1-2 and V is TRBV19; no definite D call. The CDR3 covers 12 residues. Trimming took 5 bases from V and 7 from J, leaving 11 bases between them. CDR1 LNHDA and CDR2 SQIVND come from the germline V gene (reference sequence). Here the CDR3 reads CASSPRDCGYTF. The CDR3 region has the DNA TGTGCCAGTAGTCCCCGGGATTGTGGCTACACCTTC. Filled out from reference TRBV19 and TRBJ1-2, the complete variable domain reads DGGITQSPKYLFRKEGQNVTLSCEQNLNHDAMYWYRQDPGQGLRLIYYSQIVNDFQKGDIAEGYSVSREKKESFPLTVTSAQKNPTAFYLCASSPRDCGYTFGSGTRLTVV.

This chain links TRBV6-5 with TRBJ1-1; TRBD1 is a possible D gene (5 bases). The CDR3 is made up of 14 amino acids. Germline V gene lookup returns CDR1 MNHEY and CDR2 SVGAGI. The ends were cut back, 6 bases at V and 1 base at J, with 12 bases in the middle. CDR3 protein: CASSGGGTNTEAFF. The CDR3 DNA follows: TGTGCCAGCAGCGGCGGGGGGACGAACACTGAAGCTTTCTTT.

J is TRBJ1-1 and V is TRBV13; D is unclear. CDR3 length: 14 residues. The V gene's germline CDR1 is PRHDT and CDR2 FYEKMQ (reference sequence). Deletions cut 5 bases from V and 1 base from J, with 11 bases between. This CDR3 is CASSPQAENTEAFF. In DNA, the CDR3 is TGTGCCAGCAGCCCGCAGGCAGAGAACACTGAAGCTTTCTTT.

The CDR3 sequence: CASSLAGREIEKLFF. The CDR3 region has the DNA TGCGCCAGCAGCTTGGCGGGCAGGGAAATTGAAAAACTGTTTTTT. The chain carries TRBV5-1 and TRBJ1-4; D is possibly TRBD1 (5 bases). The V end was cut by 0 bases, the J end by 7 bases, with 13 bases between. This CDR3 region has 15 residues. CDR1 and CDR2 (germline): SGHRS, YFSETQ.

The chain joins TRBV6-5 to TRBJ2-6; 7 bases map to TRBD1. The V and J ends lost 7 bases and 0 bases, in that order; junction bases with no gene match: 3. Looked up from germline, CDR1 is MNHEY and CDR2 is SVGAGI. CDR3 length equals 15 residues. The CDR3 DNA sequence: TGTGCCAGCACCAGACAGGGCTCTGGGGCCAACGTCCTGACTTTC. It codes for CASTRQGSGANVLTF.

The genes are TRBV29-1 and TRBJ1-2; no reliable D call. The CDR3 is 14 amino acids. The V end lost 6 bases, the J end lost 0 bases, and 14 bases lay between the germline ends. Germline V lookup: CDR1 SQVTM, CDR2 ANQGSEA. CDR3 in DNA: TGCAGCGTCGACGAGGACGGAACTAACTATGGCTACACCTTC. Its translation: CSVDEDGTNYGYTF. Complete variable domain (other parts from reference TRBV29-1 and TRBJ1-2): SAVISQKPSRDICQRGTSLTIQCQVDSQVTMMFWYRQQPGQSLTLIATANQGSEATYESGFVIDKFPISRPNLTFSTLTVSNMSPEDSSIYLCSVDEDGTNYGYTFGSGTRLTVV.

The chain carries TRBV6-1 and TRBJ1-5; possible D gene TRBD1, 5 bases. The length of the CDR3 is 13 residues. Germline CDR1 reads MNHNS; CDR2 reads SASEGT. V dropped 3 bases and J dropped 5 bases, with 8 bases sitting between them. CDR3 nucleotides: TGTGCCAGCAGTGAGGCAGGGTATCAGCCCCAGCATTTT. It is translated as CASSEAGYQPQHF.

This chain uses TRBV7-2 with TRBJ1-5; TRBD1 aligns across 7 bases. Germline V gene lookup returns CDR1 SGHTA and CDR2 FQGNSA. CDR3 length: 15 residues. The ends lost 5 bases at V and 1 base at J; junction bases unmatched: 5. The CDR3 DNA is TGTGCCAGCAGCGCCTCACAGGGGAGCAATCAGCCCCAGCATTTT. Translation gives CASSASQGSNQPQHF.